This T cell receptor (beta chain) was sequenced during a study of siplizumab effects on memory and regulatory T cells. Whole-study findings and limits: The average Treg-derived proportion among mappable alloreactive CD4+ clones was roughly 69% with siplizumab versus under 35% in controls. It was never confirmed that proliferating Tregs from siplizumab cultures were suppressive. The authors mapped only a minor fraction of alloreactive clones to unstimulated subsets. In unstimulated cells, naive T cells appeared more diverse than memory T cells and seemed major alloresponse contributors.

Profiling relied on immunoSEQ multiplex PCR, and the TCRdb table lists in-frame clones only, not all of them. This repertoire shows approximately 75,000 clones, 93% found once; its top ten account for 5%. With V trimmed by 5 bases and J by 0 bases, 4 bases remained unmatched. Germline CDR1 is SGHTA and CDR2 is FQGNSA. The CDR3 is 14 amino acids. About this clone: Its antigen is as yet unknown.

This chain uses TRBV7-2 with TRBJ2-7; the match to TRBD1 covers 7 bases. This TCR was recovered from a human donor in good health. Material: CD8+ T cells sorted from blood. The CDR3 nucleotides are TGTGCCAGCAGCGCCCGGGACAGCTCCTACGAGCAGTACTTC. Protein sequence: CASSARDSSYEQYF. Variable domain in full (rest from reference TRBV7-2 and TRBJ2-7): GAGVSQSPSNKVTEKGKDVELRCDPISGHTALYWYRQSLGQGLEFLIYFQGNSAPDKSGLPSDRFSAERTGGSVSTLTIQRTQQEDSAVYLCASSARDSSYEQYFGPGTRLTVT.